This TCR beta chain is drawn from a study of T-cell memory formation after mild COVID-19. Study results and limitations: Contracting clones from day 15 to 85 showed balanced CD4/CD8; later expanders favored CD4+.

The authors produced TCR alpha and TCR beta cDNA libraries with sample barcodes and UMIs by 5'RACE using constant-segment primers. TCRdb reprocessed the 5' RACE reads via MiXCR and lists one record per CDR3 protein. This sample has 400,000 to 500,000 distinct CDR3 sequences, with 20% found just once. The table lists this clonotype with a few counts. Its antigen is still unknown. Trimming cost V 7 bases and J 9 bases, with 13 bases left between them. This CDR3 is built from 13 residues. Sequences were obtained from PBMCs or a T cell subset sorted from them (not recorded which). The origin of this receptor is an adult woman who had mild COVID-19 (a few samples of this study predate the infection). Cell type and time point are not known. The V and J genes are TRBV12-3 or TRBV12-4 and TRBJ1-6; no clear D. CDR3 sequence (DNA): TGTGCCAGCAATGCAGGAATAGGTTCACCCCTCCACTTT. It yields the protein CASNAGIGSPLHF.